This passage covers 7 T cell receptor beta chains from one sample sequenced in a study of human T cells and chemical hapten exposure. TCRdb reprocessed the RACE reads via MiXCR and lists one record per CDR3 protein. Seen here are some 400,000 distinct CDR3 sequences, about 4.8% observed once, and the top ten hold around 2.3%. Time point here: patch test 1, 2 weeks after DPC sensitization. Treatment meaning: therapeutic diphenylcyclopropenone sensitization with weekly scalp DPC. The starting material was whole blood, obtained in connection with sensitization to the hapten diphenylcyclopropenone (DPC). The receptors come from a woman between 50 and 59 years old with alopecia areata. Some clones in this sample may be carry-over from other donors' samples.

This clonotype was recorded a few times. V gene TRBV5-6 combines with J gene TRBJ2-6, with TRBD1 matching 11 bases. The junction had 4 bases not matched to a gene; V was cut back by 3 bases and J by 2 bases. Germline V gives CDR1 SGHDT, CDR2 YYEEEE. The CDR3 has 17 amino acids. CDR3 region: CASSYGTGGTGANVLTF. CDR3 DNA sequence: TGTGCCAGCAGCTATGGGACAGGGGGTACTGGGGCCAACGTCCTGACTTTC. The entire variable domain, with the rest obtained from reference TRBV5-6 and TRBJ2-6, is as follows: DAGVTQSPTHLIKTRGQQVTLRCSPKSGHDTVSWYQQALGQGPQFIFQYYEEEERQRGNFPDRFSGHQFPNYSSELNVNALLLGDSALYLCASSYGTGGTGANVLTFGAGSRLTVL.

The rearrangement links TRBV5-4 to TRBJ2-7; a weak D match, TRBD1 (7 bases). This CDR3 is 13 amino acids long. Germline loops: CDR1 SGHNT, CDR2 YYREEE (reference sequence). Trimming took 3 bases from V and 7 from J, leaving 14 bases between them. CDR3 sequence: CASSSTGAGEQYF. In DNA form, the CDR3 reads TGTGCCAGCAGCTCTACAGGGGCGGGGGAGCAGTACTTC.

This clonotype was observed many times. The chain has TRBV25-1 and TRBJ1-3; D ambiguous. CDR3 length: 14 amino acids. Germline V gene sequence: CDR1 MGHDK, CDR2 SYGVNS. Trimming cost V 6 bases and J 4 bases, with 13 bases left between them. DNA of the CDR3: TGTGCCAGCAGCGGTCCTCACAACGGAAACACCATATATTTT. Protein: CASSGPHNGNTIYF.

This clonotype was seen many times. This chain uses TRBV9 with TRBJ2-3; 10 positions agree with TRBD2. J gave up 5 bases and V 0 bases, and 3 bases lay outside the gene matches. Germline V CDR1 and CDR2: SGDLS, YYNGEE. The CDR3 has 15 amino acids. CDR3 loop: CASSVVERGGDTQYF. For the CDR3, the DNA is TGTGCCAGCAGCGTAGTAGAGCGGGGGGGAGATACGCAGTATTTT. Full variable domain (outside the CDR3, taken from reference TRBV9 and TRBJ2-3): DSGVTQTPKHLITATGQRVTLRCSPRSGDLSVYWYQQSLDQGLQFLIQYYNGEERAKGNILERFSAQQFPDLHSELNLSSLELGDSALYFCASSVVERGGDTQYFGPGTRLTVL.

This clonotype appeared a few times. V usage is TRBV10-3 and J usage is TRBJ1-3, with D possibly being TRBD1 (5 bases). Trimming stripped 7 bases from V and 0 bases from J, with 10 bases between. This CDR3 region has 14 residues. CDR1 is ENHRY and CDR2 is SYGVKD in the germline V gene. The CDR3 nucleotides are TGTGCCATCATGACAGATACCTCTGGAAACACCATATATTTT. This sequence encodes CAIMTDTSGNTIYF.

This clonotype was seen ten or more times. The rearrangement uses TRBV18 and TRBJ1-5; D ambiguous. V gave up 8 bases and J gave up 0 bases, with 8 bases separating them. CDR3 size: 13 residues. CDR1 and CDR2 (germline): KGHSH, LQKENI. The CDR3 spells CASSPYSNQPQHF. CDR3 bases: TGTGCCAGCAGCCCCTATAGCAATCAGCCCCAGCATTTT.

This chain links TRBV6-4 with TRBJ2-6; TRBD1 is a possible D gene (6 bases). Germline V gene sequence: CDR1 MRHNA, CDR2 SNTAGT. Trimming took 2 bases from V and 0 from J, leaving 14 bases between them. The CDR3 is 18 amino acids. CDR3: CASSDEAGALSGANVLTF. The CDR3 region has the DNA TGTGCCAGCAGTGACGAGGCAGGGGCCCTCTCTGGGGCCAACGTCCTGACTTTC.